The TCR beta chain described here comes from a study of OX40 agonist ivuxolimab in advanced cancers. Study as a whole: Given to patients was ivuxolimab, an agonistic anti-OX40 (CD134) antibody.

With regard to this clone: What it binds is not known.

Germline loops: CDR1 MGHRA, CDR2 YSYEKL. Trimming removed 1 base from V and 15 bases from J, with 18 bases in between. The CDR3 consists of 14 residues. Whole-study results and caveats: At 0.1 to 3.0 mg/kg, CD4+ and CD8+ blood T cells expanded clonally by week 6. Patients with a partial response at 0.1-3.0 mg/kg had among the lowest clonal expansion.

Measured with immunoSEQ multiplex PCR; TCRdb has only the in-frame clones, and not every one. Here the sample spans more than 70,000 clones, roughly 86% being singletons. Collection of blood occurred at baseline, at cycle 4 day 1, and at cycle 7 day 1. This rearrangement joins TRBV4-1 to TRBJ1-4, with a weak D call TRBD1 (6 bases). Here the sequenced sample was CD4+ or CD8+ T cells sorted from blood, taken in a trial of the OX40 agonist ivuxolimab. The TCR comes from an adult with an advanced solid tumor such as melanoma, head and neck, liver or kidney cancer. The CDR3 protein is CASSQGGWGAVLFF. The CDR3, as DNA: TGCGCCAGCAGCCAAGGAGGTTGGGGGGCCGTTTTGTTTTTT.